This T cell receptor beta chain was found in a study of T cell repertoires in cytomegalovirus infection. About the study: TCR beta signatures that were public indicated CMV infection and matching HLA type.

One entry per CDR3 protein, called by TCRdb with MiXCR from the reads. The sample lists 350,000 to 400,000 distinct CDR3 sequences; approximately 35% were seen once. In its sample, this clonotype was seen many times. Its antigen is undetermined. Study-wide findings and caveats: HLA-C-restricted, CMV-specific TCR beta clonotypes were dominant ex vivo.

Germline assignment: CDR1 SGHRS and CDR2 YFSETQ. The CDR3 loop spans 15 amino acids. Losses at the gene ends were 6 bases for V and 5 bases for J; bases not matched to a gene: 9. The chain carries TRBV5-1 and TRBJ2-2; 8 bases line up with TRBD2. The clonotype originates from a human donor in good health (CMV status not recorded). Some clones in this sample may be carry-over from other donors' samples. Sequencing was performed on cultured PBMCs, taken from culture after CMV antigen stimulation. CDR3 sequence (DNA): TGCGCCAGCACTTTCCTTTCGGGAGGGACCGGGGAGCTGTTTTTT. Protein product: CASTFLSGGTGELFF. Full variable domain (outside the CDR3, taken from reference TRBV5-1 and TRBJ2-2): KAGVTQTPRYLIKTRGQQVTLSCSPISGHRSVSWYQQTPGQGLQFLFEYFSETQRNKGNFPGRFSGRQFSNSRSEMNVSTLELGDSALYLCASTFLSGGTGELFFGEGSRLTVL.